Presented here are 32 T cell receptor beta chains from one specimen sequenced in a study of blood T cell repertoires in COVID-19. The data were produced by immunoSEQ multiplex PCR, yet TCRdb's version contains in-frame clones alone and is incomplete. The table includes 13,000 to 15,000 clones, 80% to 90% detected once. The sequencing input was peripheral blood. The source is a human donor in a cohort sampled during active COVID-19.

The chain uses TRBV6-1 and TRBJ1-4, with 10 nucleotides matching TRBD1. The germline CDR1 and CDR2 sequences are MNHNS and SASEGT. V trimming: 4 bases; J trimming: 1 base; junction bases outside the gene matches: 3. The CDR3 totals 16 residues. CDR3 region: CASSAGTGVTNEKLFF. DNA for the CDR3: TGTGCCAGCAGTGCCGGGACAGGGGTAACTAATGAAAAACTGTTTTTT.

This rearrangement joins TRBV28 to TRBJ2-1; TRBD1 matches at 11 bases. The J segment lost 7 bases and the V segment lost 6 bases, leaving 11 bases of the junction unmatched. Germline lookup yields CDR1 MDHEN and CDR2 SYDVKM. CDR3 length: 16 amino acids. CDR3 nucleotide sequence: TGTGCCAGCAGCCACGGGGGACAGGGGGTAAGAAATGAGCAGTTCTTC. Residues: CASSHGGQGVRNEQFF.

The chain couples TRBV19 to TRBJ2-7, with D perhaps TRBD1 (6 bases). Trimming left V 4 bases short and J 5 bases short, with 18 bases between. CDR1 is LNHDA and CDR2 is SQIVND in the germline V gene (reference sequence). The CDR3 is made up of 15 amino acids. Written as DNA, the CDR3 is TGTGCCAGTAGTAGTGGGGGCCAGGGGATCCACGAGCAGTACTTC. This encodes CASSSGGQGIHEQYF. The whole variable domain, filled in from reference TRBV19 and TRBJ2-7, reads DGGITQSPKYLFRKEGQNVTLSCEQNLNHDAMYWYRQDPGQGLRLIYYSQIVNDFQKGDIAEGYSVSREKKESFPLTVTSAQKNPTAFYLCASSSGGQGIHEQYFGPGTRLTVT.

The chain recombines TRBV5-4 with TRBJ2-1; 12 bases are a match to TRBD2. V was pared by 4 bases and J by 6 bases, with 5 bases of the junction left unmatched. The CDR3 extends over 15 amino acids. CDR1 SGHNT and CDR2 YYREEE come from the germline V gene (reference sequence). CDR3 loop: CASSEGLAGSNEQFF. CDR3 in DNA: TGTGCCAGCAGCGAGGGACTAGCGGGCTCCAATGAGCAGTTCTTC.

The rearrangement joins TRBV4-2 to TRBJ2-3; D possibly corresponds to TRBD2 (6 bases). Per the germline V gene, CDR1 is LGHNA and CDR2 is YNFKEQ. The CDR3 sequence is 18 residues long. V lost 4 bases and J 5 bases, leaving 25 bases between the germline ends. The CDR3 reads CASSPTPGGAGGRDTQYF. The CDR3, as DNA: TGTGCCAGCAGCCCGACCCCCGGGGGTGCCGGGGGTAGAGATACGCAGTATTTT.

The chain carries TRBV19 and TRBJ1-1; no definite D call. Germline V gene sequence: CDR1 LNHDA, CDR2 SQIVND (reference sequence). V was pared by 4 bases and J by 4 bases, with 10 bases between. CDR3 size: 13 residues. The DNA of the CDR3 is TGTGCCAGTAGTACCGTACCAGGCACTGAAGCTTTCTTT. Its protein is CASSTVPGTEAFF.

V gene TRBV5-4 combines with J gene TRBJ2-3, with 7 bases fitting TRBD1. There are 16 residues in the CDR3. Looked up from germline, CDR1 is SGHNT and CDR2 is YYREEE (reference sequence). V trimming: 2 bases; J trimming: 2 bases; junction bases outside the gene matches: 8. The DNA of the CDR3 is TGTGCCAGCAGCTTCCCGGGACAGCGAATCACAGATACGCAGTATTTT. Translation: CASSFPGQRITDTQYF. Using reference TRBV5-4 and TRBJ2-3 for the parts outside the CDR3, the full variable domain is ETGVTQSPTHLIKTRGQQVTLRCSSQSGHNTVSWYQQALGQGPQFIFQYYREEENGRGNFPPRFSGLQFPNYSSELNVNALELDDSALYLCASSFPGQRITDTQYFGPGTRLTVL.

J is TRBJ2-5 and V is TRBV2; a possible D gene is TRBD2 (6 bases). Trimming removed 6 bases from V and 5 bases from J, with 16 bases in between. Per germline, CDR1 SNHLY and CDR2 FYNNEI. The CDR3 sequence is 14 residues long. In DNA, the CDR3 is TGTGCCAGCAGCGCAACCCCTAGCGTCGAGACCCAGTACTTC. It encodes CASSATPSVETQYF. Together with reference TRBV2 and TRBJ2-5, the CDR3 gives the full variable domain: EPEVTQTPSHQVTQMGQEVILRCVPISNHLYFYWYRQILGQKVEFLVSFYNNEISEKSEIFDDQFSVERPDGSNFTLKIRSTKLEDSAMYFCASSATPSVETQYFGPGTRLLVL.

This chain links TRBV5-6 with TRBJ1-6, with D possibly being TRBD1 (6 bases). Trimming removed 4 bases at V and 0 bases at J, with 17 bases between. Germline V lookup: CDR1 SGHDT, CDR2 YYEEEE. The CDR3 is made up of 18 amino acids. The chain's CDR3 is CASSLLTGLSSYNSPLHF. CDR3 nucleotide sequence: TGTGCCAGCAGCCTACTGACAGGCCTGAGCTCCTATAATTCACCCCTCCACTTT. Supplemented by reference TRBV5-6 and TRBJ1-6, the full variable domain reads DAGVTQSPTHLIKTRGQQVTLRCSPKSGHDTVSWYQQALGQGPQFIFQYYEEEERQRGNFPDRFSGHQFPNYSSELNVNALLLGDSALYLCASSLLTGLSSYNSPLHFGNGTRLTVT.

CDR3: CASSLQLQGNNSPLHF. CDR3 in DNA: TGTGCCAGCAGTTTACAACTACAGGGAAATAATTCACCCCTCCACTTT. The chain joins TRBV27 to TRBJ1-6; TRBD1 is a possible D gene (6 bases). The CDR3 extends over 16 amino acids. Per the germline V gene, CDR1 is MNHEY and CDR2 is SMNVEV (reference sequence). Trimming removed 2 bases from V and 5 bases from J, with 13 bases in between.

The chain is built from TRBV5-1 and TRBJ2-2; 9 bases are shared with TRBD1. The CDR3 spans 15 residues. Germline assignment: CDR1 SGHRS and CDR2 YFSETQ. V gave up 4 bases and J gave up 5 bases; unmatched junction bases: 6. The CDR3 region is CASSAPTGGTGELFF. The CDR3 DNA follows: TGCGCCAGCAGCGCCCCGACAGGGGGAACCGGGGAGCTGTTTTTT.

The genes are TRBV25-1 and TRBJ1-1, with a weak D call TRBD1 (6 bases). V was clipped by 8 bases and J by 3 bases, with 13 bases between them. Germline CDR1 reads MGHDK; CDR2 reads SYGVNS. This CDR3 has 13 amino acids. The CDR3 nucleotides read TGTGCCAGCTCAAGGGGGGGTTACACTGAAGCTTTCTTT. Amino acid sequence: CASSRGGYTEAFF.

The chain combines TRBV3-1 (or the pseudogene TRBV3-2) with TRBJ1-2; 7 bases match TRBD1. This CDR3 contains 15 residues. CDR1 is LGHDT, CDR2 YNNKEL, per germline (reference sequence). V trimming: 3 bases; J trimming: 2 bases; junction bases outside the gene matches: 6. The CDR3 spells CASSHTSGQNYGYTF. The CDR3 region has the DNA TGTGCCAGCAGCCACACATCGGGACAGAACTATGGCTACACCTTC.

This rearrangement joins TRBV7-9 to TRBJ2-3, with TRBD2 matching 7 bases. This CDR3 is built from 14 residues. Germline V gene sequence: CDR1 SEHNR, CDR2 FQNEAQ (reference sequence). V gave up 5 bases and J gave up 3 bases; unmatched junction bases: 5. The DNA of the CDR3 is TGTGCCAGCAGCACCCCGGGAGGTACAGATACGCAGTATTTT. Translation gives CASSTPGGTDTQYF. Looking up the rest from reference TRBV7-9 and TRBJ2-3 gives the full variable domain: DTGVSQNPRHKITKRGQNVTFRCDPISEHNRLYWYRQTLGQGPEFLTYFQNEAQLEKSRLLSDRFSAERPKGSFSTLEIQRTEQGDSAMYLCASSTPGGTDTQYFGPGTRLTVL.

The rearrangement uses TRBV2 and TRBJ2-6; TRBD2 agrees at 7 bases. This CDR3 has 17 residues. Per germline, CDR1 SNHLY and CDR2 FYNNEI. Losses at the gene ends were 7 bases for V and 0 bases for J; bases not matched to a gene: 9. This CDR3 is CASTRGDFHSGANVLTF. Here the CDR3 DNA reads TGTGCCAGCACCCGGGGGGACTTTCACTCTGGGGCCAACGTCCTGACTTTC.

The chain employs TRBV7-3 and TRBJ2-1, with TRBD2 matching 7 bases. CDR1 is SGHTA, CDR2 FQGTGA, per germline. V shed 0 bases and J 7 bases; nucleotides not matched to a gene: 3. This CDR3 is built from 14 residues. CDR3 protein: CASSLTGGKNEQFF. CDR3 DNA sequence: TGTGCCAGCAGCTTAACGGGGGGGAAGAATGAGCAGTTCTTC.

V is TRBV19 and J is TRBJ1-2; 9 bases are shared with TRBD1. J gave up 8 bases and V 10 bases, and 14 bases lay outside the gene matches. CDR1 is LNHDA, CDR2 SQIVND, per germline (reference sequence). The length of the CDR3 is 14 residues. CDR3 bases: TGTGCCACCTCTGACCCGGACAGGGGAAAGGGCTACACCTTC. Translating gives CATSDPDRGKGYTF. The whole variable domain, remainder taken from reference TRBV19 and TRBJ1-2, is DGGITQSPKYLFRKEGQNVTLSCEQNLNHDAMYWYRQDPGQGLRLIYYSQIVNDFQKGDIAEGYSVSREKKESFPLTVTSAQKNPTAFYLCATSDPDRGKGYTFGSGTRLTVV.

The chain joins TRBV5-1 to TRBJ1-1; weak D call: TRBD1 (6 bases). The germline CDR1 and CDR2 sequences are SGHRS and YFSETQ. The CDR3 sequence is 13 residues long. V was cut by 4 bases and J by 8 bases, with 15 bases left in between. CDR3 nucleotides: TGCGCCAGCAGCCCAGGGTCGGGGGGCGAAGCTTTCTTT. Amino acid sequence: CASSPGSGGEAFF.

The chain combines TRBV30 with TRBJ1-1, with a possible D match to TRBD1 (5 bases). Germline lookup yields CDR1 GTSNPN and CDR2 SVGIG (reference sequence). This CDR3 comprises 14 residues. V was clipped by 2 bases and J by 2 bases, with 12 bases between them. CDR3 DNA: TGTGCCTGGAGTAGTCGACAGATTAACACTGAAGCTTTCTTT. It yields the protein CAWSSRQINTEAFF.

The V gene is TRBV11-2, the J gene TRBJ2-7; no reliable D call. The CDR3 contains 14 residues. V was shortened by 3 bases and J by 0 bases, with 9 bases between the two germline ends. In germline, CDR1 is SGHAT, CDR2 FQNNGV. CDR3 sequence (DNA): TGTGCCAGCAGCTTTCTCTCCAGCTCCTACGAGCAGTACTTC. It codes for CASSFLSSSYEQYF.

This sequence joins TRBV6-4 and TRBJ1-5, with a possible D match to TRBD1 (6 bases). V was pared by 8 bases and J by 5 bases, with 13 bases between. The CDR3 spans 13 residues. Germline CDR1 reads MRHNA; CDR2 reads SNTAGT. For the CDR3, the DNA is TGTGCCAGCCCCGAGGACAGCCATCAGCCCCAGCATTTT. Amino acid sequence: CASPEDSHQPQHF.

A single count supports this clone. Here the CDR3 DNA reads TGTGCCAGCAGCACGGGACTAGCTGGAACCGGGGAGCTGTTTTTT. Translated, it gives CASSTGLAGTGELFF. The chain combines TRBV7-9 with TRBJ2-2; 9 nucleotides match TRBD2. CDR3 length equals 15 residues. J lost 5 bases, V lost 5 bases, and 6 bases had no gene match. Germline V gene lookup returns CDR1 SEHNR and CDR2 FQNEAQ (reference sequence).

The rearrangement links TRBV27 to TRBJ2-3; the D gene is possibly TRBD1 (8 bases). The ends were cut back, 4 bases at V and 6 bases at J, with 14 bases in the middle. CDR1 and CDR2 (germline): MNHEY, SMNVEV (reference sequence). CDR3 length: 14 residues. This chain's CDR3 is CASSSDREGDTQYF. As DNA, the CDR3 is TGTGCCAGCAGTTCGGACAGGGAGGGGGATACGCAGTATTTT.

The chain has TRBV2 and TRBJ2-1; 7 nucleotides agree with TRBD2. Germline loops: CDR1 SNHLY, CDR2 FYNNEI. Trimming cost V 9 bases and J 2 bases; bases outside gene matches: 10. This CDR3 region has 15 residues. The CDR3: CAREGRGITYNEQFF. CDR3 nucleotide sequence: TGTGCCAGGGAGGGGCGGGGGATCACCTACAATGAGCAGTTCTTC.

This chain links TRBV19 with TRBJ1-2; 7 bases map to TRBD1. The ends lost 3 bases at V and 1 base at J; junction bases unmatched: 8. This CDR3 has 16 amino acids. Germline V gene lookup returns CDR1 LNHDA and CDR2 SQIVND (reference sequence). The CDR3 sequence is CASSIWTTGVNYGYTF. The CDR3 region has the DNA TGTGCCAGTAGTATCTGGACCACAGGGGTTAACTATGGCTACACCTTC.

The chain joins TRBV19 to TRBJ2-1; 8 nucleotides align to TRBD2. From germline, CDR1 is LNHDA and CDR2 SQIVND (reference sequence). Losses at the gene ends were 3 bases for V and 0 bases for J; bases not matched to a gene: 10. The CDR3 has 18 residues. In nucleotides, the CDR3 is TGTGCCAGTAGTATCCCTAGCGGGCTACGTGGCTCCTACAATGAGCAGTTCTTC. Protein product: CASSIPSGLRGSYNEQFF. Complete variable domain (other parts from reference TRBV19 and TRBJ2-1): DGGITQSPKYLFRKEGQNVTLSCEQNLNHDAMYWYRQDPGQGLRLIYYSQIVNDFQKGDIAEGYSVSREKKESFPLTVTSAQKNPTAFYLCASSIPSGLRGSYNEQFFGPGTRLTVL.

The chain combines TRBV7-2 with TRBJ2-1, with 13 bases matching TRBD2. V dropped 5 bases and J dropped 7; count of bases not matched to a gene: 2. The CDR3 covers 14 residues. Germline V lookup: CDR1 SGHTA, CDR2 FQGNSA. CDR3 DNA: TGTGCCAGCAGCCCGACTAGCGGGAGGAATGAGCAGTTCTTC. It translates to CASSPTSGRNEQFF.

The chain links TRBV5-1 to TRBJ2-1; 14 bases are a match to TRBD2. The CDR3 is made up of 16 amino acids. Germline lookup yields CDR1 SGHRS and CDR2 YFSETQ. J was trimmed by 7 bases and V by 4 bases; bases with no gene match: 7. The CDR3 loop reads CASSVGLAGGLNEQFF. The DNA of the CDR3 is TGCGCCAGCAGCGTCGGACTAGCGGGGGGTTTGAATGAGCAGTTCTTC. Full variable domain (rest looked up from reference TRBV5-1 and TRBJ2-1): KAGVTQTPRYLIKTRGQQVTLSCSPISGHRSVSWYQQTPGQGLQFLFEYFSETQRNKGNFPGRFSGRQFSNSRSEMNVSTLELGDSALYLCASSVGLAGGLNEQFFGPGTRLTVL.

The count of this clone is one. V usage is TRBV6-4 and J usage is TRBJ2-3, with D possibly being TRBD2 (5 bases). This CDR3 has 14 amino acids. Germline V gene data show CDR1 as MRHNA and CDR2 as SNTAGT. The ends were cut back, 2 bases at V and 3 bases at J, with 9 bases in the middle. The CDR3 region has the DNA TGTGCCAGCAGTGACGGCGGGTGGACAGATACGCAGTATTTT. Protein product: CASSDGGWTDTQYF.

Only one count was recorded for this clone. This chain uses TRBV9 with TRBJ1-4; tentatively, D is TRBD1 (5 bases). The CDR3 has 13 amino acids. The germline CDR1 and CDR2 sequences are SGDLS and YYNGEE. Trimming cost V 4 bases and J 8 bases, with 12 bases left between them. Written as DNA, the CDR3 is TGTGCCAGCAGCTCCAGGGTGGGAGAAAAACTGTTTTTT. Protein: CASSSRVGEKLFF.

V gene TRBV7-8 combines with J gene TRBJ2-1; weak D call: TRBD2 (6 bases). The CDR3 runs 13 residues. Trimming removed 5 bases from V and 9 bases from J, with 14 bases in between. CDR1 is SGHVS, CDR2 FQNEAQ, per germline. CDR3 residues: CASSTSSVGEQFF. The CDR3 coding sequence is TGTGCCAGCAGCACCTCTAGCGTGGGTGAGCAGTTCTTC. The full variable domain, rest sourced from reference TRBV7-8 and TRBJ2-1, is GAGVSQSPRYKVAKRGQDVALRCDPISGHVSLFWYQQALGQGPEFLTYFQNEAQLDKSGLPSDRFFAERPEGSVSTLKIQRTQQEDSAVYLCASSTSSVGEQFFGPGTRLTVL.

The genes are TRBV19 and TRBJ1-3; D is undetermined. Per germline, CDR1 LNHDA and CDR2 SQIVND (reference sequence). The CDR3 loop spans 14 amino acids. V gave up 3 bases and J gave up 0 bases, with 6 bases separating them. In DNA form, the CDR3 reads TGTGCCAGTAGTATCTACTTCTCTGGAAACACCATATATTTT. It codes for CASSIYFSGNTIYF.